The 17 T cell receptor beta chains in this list originate from one sample, sequenced in a study of blood T cell repertoires in COVID-19. This table comes from immunoSEQ multiplex PCR, and its TCRdb copy is limited to in-frame clones, with some not included. The table has roughly 46,000 clones, about four fifths seen once. Sequencing was performed on peripheral blood. Receptors originate from a man aged 55 to 69 with acute or convalescent COVID-19.

The rearrangement joins TRBV4-1 to TRBJ1-5, with D perhaps TRBD1 (5 bases). This CDR3 is 12 amino acids long. The germline CDR1 and CDR2 sequences are MGHRA and YSYEKL. Trimming removed 0 bases at V and 13 bases at J, with 10 bases between. The CDR3 here is CASSQDGRQQHF. CDR3 nucleotide sequence: TGCGCCAGCAGCCAAGATGGGCGACAGCAGCATTTT.

The CDR3 here is CASSVEGLGDRAWGYTF. The CDR3 DNA is TGTGCCAGCAGCGTAGAAGGTTTAGGGGACAGGGCTTGGGGCTACACCTTC. The chain uses TRBV9 and TRBJ1-2; 9 bases match TRBD1. The V gene end was trimmed by 0 bases and the J gene end by 8 bases; junction bases not matched to a gene: 14. This CDR3 has 17 amino acids. Germline CDR1 reads SGDLS; CDR2 reads YYNGEE.

The rearrangement uses TRBV6-5 and TRBJ2-1; 14 bases are shared with TRBD2. J lost 7 bases, V lost 8 bases, and 1 base had no gene match. Germline CDR1 reads MNHEY; CDR2 reads SVGAGI. The CDR3 is 13 amino acids. This CDR3 is CASRTSGGNEQFF. CDR3 nucleotides: TGTGCCAGCCGGACTAGCGGGGGGAATGAGCAGTTCTTC.

The CDR3 here is CASSDMTDYNSPLHF. CDR3 bases: TGCGCCAGCAGTGACATGACAGACTATAATTCACCCCTCCACTTT. The V gene is TRBV10-2, the J gene TRBJ1-6, with a tentative D call TRBD1 (5 bases). The V end was cut by 3 bases, the J end by 3 bases, with 9 bases between. Germline loops: CDR1 WSHSY, CDR2 SAAADI. This CDR3 is 15 amino acids long.

The chain's CDR3 is CASSLGLASDEQYF. The CDR3 DNA sequence: TGCGCCAGCAGCTTGGGTTTAGCGAGCGACGAGCAGTACTTC. V and J are TRBV5-1 and TRBJ2-7; maybe TRBD2 (5 bases). CDR1 and CDR2 (germline): SGHRS, YFSETQ. Trimming cost V 0 bases and J 5 bases, with 12 bases left between them. This CDR3 region has 14 residues.

CDR3 nucleotide sequence: TGTGCCAGACAGGGGGCGGCAAACACTGAAGCTTTCTTT. Translated, it gives CARQGAANTEAFF. V is TRBV2 and J is TRBJ1-1; 9 nucleotides align to TRBD1. The trim removed 9 bases at V and 2 bases at J, leaving 4 bases unmatched. There are 13 residues in the CDR3. Germline values: CDR1 SNHLY, CDR2 FYNNEI.

V and J are TRBV10-3 and TRBJ1-2; D is uncertain. This CDR3 has 12 residues. V lost 2 bases to trimming and J lost 2 bases, with 3 bases between them. From germline, CDR1 is ENHRY and CDR2 SYGVKD. The CDR3 nucleotides are TGTGCCATCAGTGAGGAGAACTATGGCTACACCTTC. Protein: CAISEENYGYTF.

Only a few counts were recorded for this clone. The chain employs TRBV7-2 and TRBJ1-4, with 10 nucleotides matching TRBD1. With V trimmed by 11 bases and J by 8 bases, 8 bases remained unmatched. The length of the CDR3 is 13 residues. CDR1 is SGHTA, CDR2 FQGNSA, per germline. The DNA for the CDR3 is TGTGCCGGTGGACAGGGGGTGGGAGAAAAACTGTTTTTT. Amino acid sequence: CAGGQGVGEKLFF.

In its sample, this clone was seen a few times. V usage is TRBV5-6 and J usage is TRBJ1-1, with TRBD1 matching 7 bases. With 4 bases clipped from V and 1 base from J, the junction kept 7 bases outside the gene matches. CDR1 and CDR2 (germline): SGHDT, YYEEEE. CDR3 size: 15 residues. The CDR3 bases are TGTGCCAGCAGCGGCCCGGGACAGACGAACACTGAAGCTTTCTTT. Its translation: CASSGPGQTNTEAFF.

The chain combines TRBV6-5 with TRBJ1-2; the match to TRBD1 covers 8 bases. Germline CDR1 MNHEY, CDR2 SVGAGI. CDR3 size: 16 residues. V dropped 0 bases and J dropped 3; count of bases not matched to a gene: 6. CDR3 nucleotides: TGTGCCAGCAGTTACTCGACAGGGGAAAGAGACTATGGCTACACCTTC. Translating it yields CASSYSTGERDYGYTF.

This clone has more than one count but fewer than ten. The J gene is TRBJ1-2, the V gene TRBV27; a possible D gene is TRBD1 (6 bases). The CDR3 sequence is 15 residues long. V was trimmed by 5 bases and J by 2 bases, leaving 15 bases between them. Germline V lookup: CDR1 MNHEY, CDR2 SMNVEV (reference sequence). This CDR3 is CASSRTAGVNYGYTF. CDR3 DNA: TGTGCCAGCAGTCGGACCGCAGGGGTAAACTATGGCTACACCTTC.

This chain uses TRBV28 with TRBJ1-6; perhaps TRBD1 as D (5 bases). With 3 bases removed from V and 7 bases from J, the gap between germline ends came to 13 bases. The CDR3 extends over 15 amino acids. From germline, CDR1 is MDHEN and CDR2 SYDVKM. CDR3 coding DNA: TGTGCCAGCAGTTTCCCCGGCGGGGACAATTCACCCCTCCACTTT. This translates into CASSFPGGDNSPLHF.

The chain recombines TRBV2 with TRBJ1-1; 7 bases agree with TRBD1. Germline loops: CDR1 SNHLY, CDR2 FYNNEI. The CDR3 consists of 14 residues. J gave up 7 bases and V 6 bases, and 11 bases lay outside the gene matches. The DNA of the CDR3 is TGTGCCAGCAGAGACTCGACAGGGCTGGGTGAAGCTTTCTTT. Amino acid sequence: CASRDSTGLGEAFF.

This chain joins TRBV3-1 (or the pseudogene TRBV3-2) and TRBJ2-1; no clear D gene. CDR1 and CDR2 (germline): LGHDT, YNNKEL (reference sequence). Deletions cut 7 bases from V and 4 bases from J, with 8 bases between. CDR3 length equals 12 residues. CDR3 nucleotides: TGTGCCAGCACCCCCGGGTACAATGAGCAGTTCTTC. Translating gives CASTPGYNEQFF.

The chain links TRBV7-2 to TRBJ1-1; D is unresolved. Germline V gives CDR1 SGHTA, CDR2 FQGNSA. Trimming removed 3 bases from V and 1 base from J, with 12 bases in between. The length of the CDR3 is 15 residues. CDR3 sequence: CASSFLVRENTEAFF. As DNA, the CDR3 is TGTGCCAGCAGCTTTTTAGTTCGGGAGAACACTGAAGCTTTCTTT.

This chain joins TRBV5-1 and TRBJ2-5; 8 nucleotides align to TRBD1. CDR3 length: 14 residues. The ends lost 3 bases at V and 4 bases at J; junction bases unmatched: 5. From germline, CDR1 is SGHRS and CDR2 YFSETQ. CDR3 protein: CASSSNTGGETQYF. As DNA, the CDR3 is TGCGCCAGCAGCTCTAATACAGGGGGAGAGACCCAGTACTTC. Based on the CDR3 plus reference TRBV5-1 and TRBJ2-5, the full variable domain is KAGVTQTPRYLIKTRGQQVTLSCSPISGHRSVSWYQQTPGQGLQFLFEYFSETQRNKGNFPGRFSGRQFSNSRSEMNVSTLELGDSALYLCASSSNTGGETQYFGPGTRLLVL.

The chain joins TRBV3-1 (or the pseudogene TRBV3-2) to TRBJ1-5; D ambiguous. The V gene lost 1 base and the J gene lost 6 bases, with 13 bases spanning the gap. The CDR3 runs 15 residues. Germline CDR1 reads LGHDT; CDR2 reads YNNKEL (reference sequence). CDR3 sequence (DNA): TGTGCCAGCAGCCAAGGTCTGGTAGAGGGTCAGCCCCAGCATTTT. As protein: CASSQGLVEGQPQHF.